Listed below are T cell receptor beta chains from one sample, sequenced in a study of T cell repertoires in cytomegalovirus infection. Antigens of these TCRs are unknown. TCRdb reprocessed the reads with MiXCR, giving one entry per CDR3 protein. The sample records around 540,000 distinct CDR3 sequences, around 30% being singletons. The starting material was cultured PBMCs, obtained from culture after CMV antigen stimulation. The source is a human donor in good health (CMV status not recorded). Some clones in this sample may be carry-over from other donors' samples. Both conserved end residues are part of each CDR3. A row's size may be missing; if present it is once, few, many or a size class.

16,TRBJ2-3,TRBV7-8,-,CASSHRLDRHTDTQYF
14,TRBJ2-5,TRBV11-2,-,CASSLDRTEETQYF
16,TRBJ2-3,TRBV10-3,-,CATSATSGSISDTQYF
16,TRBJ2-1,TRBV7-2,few,CASSYQAGDTYNEQFF
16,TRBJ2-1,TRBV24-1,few,CATSDNLGGDRNEQFF
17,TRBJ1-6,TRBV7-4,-,CASSSGTASPYNSPLHF
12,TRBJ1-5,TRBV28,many,CASSLGGKPQHF
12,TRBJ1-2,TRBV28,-,CASSSPWSDYTF
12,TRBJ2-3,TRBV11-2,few,CASSAAANTQYF
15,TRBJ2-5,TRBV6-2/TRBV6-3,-,CASSYPDRGLETQYF
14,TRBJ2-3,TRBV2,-,CASSDTGKGDTQYF
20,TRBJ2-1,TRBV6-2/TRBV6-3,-,CASSYSERLAGGKSYNEQFF
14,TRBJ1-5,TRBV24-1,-,CATSDKGPFLTQHF
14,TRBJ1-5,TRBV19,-,CASSIRGNGQPQHF
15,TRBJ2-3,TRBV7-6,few,CASSRTSGITDTQYF
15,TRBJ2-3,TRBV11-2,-,CASSANGASTDTQYF
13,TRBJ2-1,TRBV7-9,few,CASSPREGEEQFF
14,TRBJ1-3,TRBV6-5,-,CASTPPDSGNTIYF
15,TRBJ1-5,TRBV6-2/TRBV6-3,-,CATALGTSSNQPQHF
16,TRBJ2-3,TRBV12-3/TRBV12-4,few,CASSKRLAGSTDTQYF
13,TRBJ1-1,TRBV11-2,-,CASTRGGGTEAFF
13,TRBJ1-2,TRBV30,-,CAWSVNYNYGYTF
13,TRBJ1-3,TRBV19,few,CASNNGPRNTIYF
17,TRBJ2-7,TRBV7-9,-,CASSLARTSGRINEQYF
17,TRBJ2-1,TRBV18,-,CASSPPRRTSGPEEQFF
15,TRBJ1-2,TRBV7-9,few,CASSPGADGNYGYTF
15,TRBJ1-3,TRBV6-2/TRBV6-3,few,CASSPRTGGGNTIYF
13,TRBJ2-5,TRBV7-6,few,CASSFGIQETQYF
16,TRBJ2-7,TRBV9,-,CASSVGIPSGTYEQYF
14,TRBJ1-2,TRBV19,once,CASSNRGPSYGYTF
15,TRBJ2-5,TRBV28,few,CASSLRFPKEETQYF
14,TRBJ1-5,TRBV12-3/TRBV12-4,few,CASSFGSRNQPQHF
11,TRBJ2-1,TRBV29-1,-,CSVVGASEQFF
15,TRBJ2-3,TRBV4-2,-,CASSQDRRTSNTQYF
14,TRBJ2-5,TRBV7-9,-,CASSSGRIQETQYF
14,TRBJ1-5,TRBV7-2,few,CASSLGGSEQPQHF
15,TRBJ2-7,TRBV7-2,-,CASSTPGGSSYEQYF
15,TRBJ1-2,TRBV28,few,CASTPPVTANYGYTF
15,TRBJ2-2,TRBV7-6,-,CASSLVGGPDGELFF
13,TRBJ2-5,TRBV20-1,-,CSAARQGGETQYF
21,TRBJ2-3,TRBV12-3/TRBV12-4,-,CASSLEAGGAPGVLSTDTQYF
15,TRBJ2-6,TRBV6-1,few,CATQEGESGANVLTF
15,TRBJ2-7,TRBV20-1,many,CSARATGTSGTEQYF
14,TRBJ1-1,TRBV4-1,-,CASSQDIRTDEAFF
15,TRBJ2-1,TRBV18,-,CASSPSRDIYNEQFF
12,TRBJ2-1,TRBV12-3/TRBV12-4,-,CASSPTPGVQFF
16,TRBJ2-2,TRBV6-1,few,CASKRVEGANTGELFF
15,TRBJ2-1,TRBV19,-,CASSIDGLAGNEQFF
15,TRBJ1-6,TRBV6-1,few,CASSLTGGVNSPLHF
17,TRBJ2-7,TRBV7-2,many,CASSSDLTSGRRYEQYF
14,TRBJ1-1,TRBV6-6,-,CASSYPRGGTEAFF
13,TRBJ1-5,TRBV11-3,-,CASSSEYNQPQHF
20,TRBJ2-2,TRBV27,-,CASSPVGVQGVLLNTGELFF
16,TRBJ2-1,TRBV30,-,CAWSVPPRTSYNEQFF
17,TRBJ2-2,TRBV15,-,CATSQSGLAGGSGELFF
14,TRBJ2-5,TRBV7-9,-,CASSFPRGQETQYF
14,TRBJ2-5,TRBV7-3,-,CASSQDGLSGTQYF
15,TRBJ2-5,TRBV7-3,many,CASSLRMIKSGTQYF
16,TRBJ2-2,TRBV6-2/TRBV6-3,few,CASSYSIASSTGELFF